A selection of T cell receptor beta chains follows, all from one sample in a study of OX40 agonist ivuxolimab in advanced cancers. The data were produced by immunoSEQ multiplex PCR, yet TCRdb's version contains in-frame clones alone and is incomplete. The table includes approximately 67,000 clones, 70% to 90% detected once. Here the sequenced sample was CD4+ or CD8+ T cells sorted from blood, taken in a trial of the OX40 agonist ivuxolimab. These receptors all stem from an adult with an advanced solid tumor such as melanoma, head and neck, liver or kidney cancer. The CDR3 runs from the conserved cysteine through the conserved F or W. The D gene is left open where the match is weak. Size is stated for part of the rows, as once, few or many counts, or as a class when the clone is expanded.

V gene: TRBV5-6
clone size: NA
J gene: TRBJ2-7
D gene: NA
CDR3 DNA: TGTGCCAGCAGCCTTCCACCAGGGGGGTCCTACGAGCAGTACTTC
CDR3 protein: CASSLPPGGSYEQYF

V gene: TRBV5-4
clone size: NA
J gene: TRBJ2-1
D gene: TRBD2
CDR3 DNA: TGTGCCAGCAGCTCCCCGATCGGCGGGGGCAATGAGCAGTTCTTC
CDR3 protein: CASSSPIGGGNEQFF

V gene: TRBV5-5
clone size: few
J gene: TRBJ2-6
D gene: NA
CDR3 DNA: TGTGCCAGCATCCCGAGTGGGTCTGGGGCCAACGTCCTGACTTTC
CDR3 protein: CASIPSGSGANVLTF

V gene: TRBV5-1
clone size: NA
J gene: TRBJ2-2
D gene: NA
CDR3 DNA: TGCGCCAGCAGCTTGATGAGGGCAGCACAAGGGGAGCTGTTTTTT
CDR3 protein: CASSLMRAAQGELFF

V gene: TRBV11-3
clone size: NA
J gene: TRBJ2-5
D gene: TRBD1
CDR3 DNA: TGTGCCAGCAGCCCCGGACAGGGGGGAGTAGAGACCCAGTACTTC
CDR3 protein: CASSPGQGGVETQYF

V gene: TRBV7-3
clone size: NA
J gene: TRBJ1-6
D gene: TRBD1
CDR3 DNA: TGTGCCAGCAGTAAGGGACAGTATAATTCACCCCTCCACTTT
CDR3 protein: CASSKGQYNSPLHF

V gene: TRBV29-1
clone size: NA
J gene: TRBJ2-1
D gene: NA
CDR3 DNA: TGCAGCGTCGCCCCAGGGGATGAGCAGTTCTTC
CDR3 protein: CSVAPGDEQFF

V gene: TRBV2
clone size: NA
J gene: TRBJ2-3
D gene: NA
CDR3 DNA: TGTGCCAGCAGTGAAGCGCGACTAGAGCCTATTGATACGCAGTATTTT
CDR3 protein: CASSEARLEPIDTQYF

V gene: TRBV6-1
clone size: NA
J gene: TRBJ2-2
D gene: NA
CDR3 DNA: TGTGCCAGCAGTGAAGGAGAGTACACCGGGGAGCTGTTTTTT
CDR3 protein: CASSEGEYTGELFF

V gene: TRBV11-2
clone size: NA
J gene: TRBJ2-7
D gene: NA
CDR3 DNA: TGTGCCAGCAGCTTGTATGGCCCCTCCTACGAGCAGTACTTC
CDR3 protein: CASSLYGPSYEQYF

V gene: TRBV19
clone size: NA
J gene: TRBJ1-5
D gene: NA
CDR3 DNA: TGTGCCAGTAGTGGTACGGGCAATCAGCCCCAGCATTTT
CDR3 protein: CASSGTGNQPQHF

V gene: TRBV2
clone size: NA
J gene: TRBJ1-1
D gene: NA
CDR3 DNA: TGTGCCAGCAGTGAATATGAGGGGTTGACTGAAGCTTTCTTT
CDR3 protein: CASSEYEGLTEAFF

V gene: TRBV5-1
clone size: NA
J gene: TRBJ2-3
D gene: NA
CDR3 DNA: TGCGCCAGCAGCCTAGACACAGATACGCAGTATTTT
CDR3 protein: CASSLDTDTQYF

V gene: TRBV4-1
clone size: NA
J gene: TRBJ2-7
D gene: TRBD2
CDR3 DNA: TGCGCCAGCAGCTCGCAGACTAGCGGGAGTGGGGAGCAGTACTTC
CDR3 protein: CASSSQTSGSGEQYF

V gene: TRBV4-1
clone size: NA
J gene: TRBJ2-3
D gene: TRBD2
CDR3 DNA: TGCGCCAGCAGCCAAGCTACTAGCGGGGGGTCCATGGCGCAGTATTTT
CDR3 protein: CASSQATSGGSMAQYF

V gene: TRBV5-8
clone size: NA
J gene: TRBJ2-3
D gene: TRBD2
CDR3 DNA: TGTGCCAGCAGCTTGGCCACTTACGGGGGAGGGCCAGCAGATACGCAGTATTTT
CDR3 protein: CASSLATYGGGPADTQYF

V gene: TRBV29-1
clone size: NA
J gene: TRBJ1-1
D gene: TRBD1
CDR3 DNA: TGCAGCGTAGGGGGCCGGACGGAGGCTTTCTTT
CDR3 protein: CSVGGRTEAFF

V gene: TRBV28
clone size: NA
J gene: TRBJ1-1
D gene: NA
CDR3 DNA: TGTGCCAGCATCCGGACAGTGAACACTGAAGCTTTCTTT
CDR3 protein: CASIRTVNTEAFF

V gene: TRBV11-2
clone size: NA
J gene: TRBJ1-2
D gene: NA
CDR3 DNA: TGTGCCAGCAGCGCCTCCCCCAGGGGAGCGAAAACCCGCTATGGCTACACCTTC
CDR3 protein: CASSASPRGAKTRYGYTF

V gene: TRBV7-7
clone size: once
J gene: TRBJ2-1
D gene: TRBD2
CDR3 DNA: TGTGCCAGCAGAACCGGGACTAGCGGGGGGGCCGCAGGATACAATGAGCAGTTCTTC
CDR3 protein: CASRTGTSGGAAGYNEQFF

V gene: TRBV10-1
clone size: NA
J gene: TRBJ1-5
D gene: NA
CDR3 DNA: TGCGCCAGCAGTGAGTTTAGGTCTGATGGGCAGGAAGGGCCCAATCAGCCCCAGCATTTT
CDR3 protein: CASSEFRSDGQEGPNQPQHF

V gene: TRBV9
clone size: NA
J gene: TRBJ2-3
D gene: NA
CDR3 DNA: TGTGCCAGCAGCGATTTAACAGATACGCAGTATTTT
CDR3 protein: CASSDLTDTQYF

V gene: TRBV10-3
clone size: NA
J gene: TRBJ1-1
D gene: TRBD1
CDR3 DNA: TGTGCCATCAGTGAGGTACAGGGGGCTGAGGAAGCTTTCTTT
CDR3 protein: CAISEVQGAEEAFF

V gene: TRBV4-3
clone size: NA
J gene: TRBJ1-4
D gene: NA
CDR3 DNA: TGCGCCAGCAGCCAAGGGGCCATTGGGACTAATGAAAAACTGTTTTTT
CDR3 protein: CASSQGAIGTNEKLFF

V gene: TRBV15
clone size: NA
J gene: TRBJ1-5
D gene: NA
CDR3 DNA: TGTGCCACCAGCAGAGGGGTGAGCAATCAGCCCCAGCATTTT
CDR3 protein: CATSRGVSNQPQHF

V gene: TRBV2
clone size: NA
J gene: TRBJ1-1
D gene: TRBD1
CDR3 DNA: TGTGCCAGCAGTGAACCGGGACAGGTAAACACTGAAGCTTTCTTT
CDR3 protein: CASSEPGQVNTEAFF

V gene: TRBV2
clone size: NA
J gene: TRBJ2-5
D gene: TRBD2
CDR3 DNA: TGTGCCAGCAGGAAATTAGCGGGAGCACAAGAGACCCAGTACTTC
CDR3 protein: CASRKLAGAQETQYF

V gene: TRBV21-1
clone size: NA
J gene: TRBJ2-1
D gene: NA
CDR3 DNA: TGTGCCAGCGGTAAATTAGACAACAATGAGCAGTTCTTC
CDR3 protein: CASGKLDNNEQFF

V gene: TRBV6-4
clone size: NA
J gene: TRBJ1-5
D gene: NA
CDR3 DNA: TGTGCCAGCAGTAAATGGGGGTCGGGTCAGCCCCAGCATTTT
CDR3 protein: CASSKWGSGQPQHF

V gene: TRBV10-3
clone size: NA
J gene: TRBJ1-2
D gene: TRBD1
CDR3 DNA: TGTGCCATCAGTGGAGAGACAGGGGATGGCTATGGCTACACCTTC
CDR3 protein: CAISGETGDGYGYTF

V gene: TRBV11-2
clone size: NA
J gene: TRBJ1-6
D gene: TRBD1
CDR3 DNA: TGTGCCAGCAGCTTATCCGGGACAGGGAGATCACCCCTCCACTTT
CDR3 protein: CASSLSGTGRSPLHF

V gene: TRBV28
clone size: NA
J gene: TRBJ1-1
D gene: NA
CDR3 DNA: TGTGCCACCTCGGGACATCAGAACACTGAAGCTTTCTTT
CDR3 protein: CATSGHQNTEAFF

V gene: TRBV10-3
clone size: few
J gene: TRBJ2-3
D gene: NA
CDR3 DNA: TGTGCCATCAGCCGGGACCCCCTCACAGATACGCAGTATTTT
CDR3 protein: CAISRDPLTDTQYF

V gene: TRBV11-3
clone size: NA
J gene: TRBJ2-3
D gene: TRBD2
CDR3 DNA: TGTGCCAGCAGCTTAGATGGCGCCGGGCGGGAGGGCCAAGATACGCAGTATTTT
CDR3 protein: CASSLDGAGREGQDTQYF

V gene: TRBV30
clone size: NA
J gene: TRBJ2-7
D gene: NA
CDR3 DNA: TGTGCCTGGAGTATACGATACTACGAGCAGTACTTC
CDR3 protein: CAWSIRYYEQYF

V gene: TRBV10-3
clone size: NA
J gene: TRBJ1-1
D gene: TRBD1
CDR3 DNA: TGTGCCATCAGTGGGACAGGGGACACTGAAGCTTTCTTT
CDR3 protein: CAISGTGDTEAFF

V gene: TRBV6-6
clone size: NA
J gene: TRBJ2-1
D gene: TRBD1
CDR3 DNA: TGTGCCAGCAGTTACACTTCAGGGGGCGTGGACAATGAGCAGTTCTTC
CDR3 protein: CASSYTSGGVDNEQFF

V gene: TRBV18
clone size: NA
J gene: TRBJ1-6
D gene: NA
CDR3 DNA: TGTGCCAGCTCACCTGGCCCAGGGGATAATTCACCCCTCCACTTT
CDR3 protein: CASSPGPGDNSPLHF

V gene: TRBV19
clone size: NA
J gene: TRBJ1-5
D gene: NA
CDR3 DNA: TGTGCCAGTAGTATAGATTGGAACCCACTTCAGCCCCAGCATTTT
CDR3 protein: CASSIDWNPLQPQHF

V gene: TRBV30
clone size: once
J gene: TRBJ2-5
D gene: TRBD2
CDR3 DNA: TGTGCCTGGAGCTCTACTCGGGGGGTTAAGACCCAGTACTTC
CDR3 protein: CAWSSTRGVKTQYF

V gene: TRBV18
clone size: NA
J gene: TRBJ2-7
D gene: NA
CDR3 DNA: TGTGCCAGCTCACCAAGGACCGCCACCTACGAGCAGTACTTC
CDR3 protein: CASSPRTATYEQYF